Listed here are 27 T cell receptor beta chains from one sample, sequenced in a study of type 1 and type 2 diabetes patients. Genomic DNA was the PCR template. A primer set of 30 forward and 13 reverse primers amplified the CDR3. From the multiplex PCR reads, TCRdb called clonotypes with MiXCR, one entry per CDR3 protein. The sample lists a few hundred thousand distinct CDR3 sequences; approximately 50% were seen once. Sequenced: peripheral blood mononuclear cells (PBMCs). These receptors were taken from a young man with type 2 diabetes.

The gene calls are TRBV27 and TRBJ2-7, with D possibly matching TRBD2 (5 bases). V was cut by 2 bases and J by 6 bases, with 11 bases left in between. The germline CDR1 and CDR2 sequences are MNHEY and SMNVEV (reference sequence). The CDR3 runs 13 residues. In nucleotides, the CDR3 is TGTGCCAGCAGTTTAGGCCGGGGAACCGAGCAGTACTTC. Translating gives CASSLGRGTEQYF.

This clonotype was observed at least ten times. J is TRBJ2-7 and V is TRBV10-3, with TRBD1 matching 7 bases. The CDR3 totals 16 residues. The V gene's germline CDR1 is ENHRY and CDR2 SYGVKD. V shed 3 bases and J 2 bases; nucleotides not matched to a gene: 10. The CDR3 loop reads CAISDAETGITYEQYF. CDR3 DNA: TGTGCCATCAGTGACGCGGAGACAGGGATCACCTACGAGCAGTACTTC.

This chain connects TRBV4-1 to TRBJ2-5; 8 positions agree with TRBD2. The CDR3 is 16 amino acids. CDR1 is MGHRA and CDR2 is YSYEKL in the germline V gene. Losses at the gene ends were 1 base for V and 2 bases for J; bases not matched to a gene: 6. The CDR3, as DNA: TGCGCCAGCAGCCAAGCTCAGCGGGGGATTCAAGAGACCCAGTACTTC. Encoded protein: CASSQAQRGIQETQYF.

The chain recombines TRBV10-1 with TRBJ2-2; 10 bases map to TRBD1. There are 15 residues in the CDR3. Germline V gene lookup returns CDR1 WNHNN and CDR2 SYGVQD (reference sequence). V lost 8 bases, J lost 5 bases, and 8 bases stayed unmatched. CDR3 sequence reads: CASGPGQGRTGELFF. The CDR3 coding sequence is TGCGCCAGCGGTCCGGGACAGGGGCGAACCGGGGAGCTGTTTTTT.

This clonotype was detected many times. The V and J genes are TRBV7-2 and TRBJ2-5, with TRBD1 matching 7 bases. Germline V CDR1 and CDR2: SGHTA, FQGNSA. The CDR3 is 14 residues long. After removal of 5 bases from V and 5 bases from J, the junction contained 8 bases not matched to a gene. In DNA, the CDR3 is TGTGCCAGCAGCCCTTTTGGCAGGGGGGAGACCCAGTACTTC. Amino acids: CASSPFGRGETQYF.

The chain recombines TRBV10-3 with TRBJ2-7; a possible D gene is TRBD2 (5 bases). The J call could be wrong; TRBJ2-5 is a better fit for the DNA end. The CDR3 has 14 residues. Germline CDR1 and CDR2: ENHRY and SYGVKD. This chain's CDR3 is CASSPPNSDGTQYF. The DNA of the CDR3 is TGTGCCAGCAGCCCCCCGAATAGCGACGGGACCCAGTACTTC.

This clonotype was seen a single time. This chain links TRBV20-1 with TRBJ2-7; D not certain. CDR1 DFQATT and CDR2 SNEGSKA come from the germline V gene (reference sequence). V was trimmed by 5 bases and J by 8 bases, leaving 10 bases between them. The CDR3 is made up of 10 amino acids. This chain's CDR3 is CSALGGKQYF. In DNA, the CDR3 is TGCAGTGCTCTGGGTGGCAAGCAGTACTTC.

The DNA for the CDR3 is TGCGCCAGCAGCCAAGATCATGAGCAGTTCTTC. Translation: CASSQDHEQFF. The chain links TRBV4-1 to TRBJ2-1; D is uncertain. V shed 0 bases and J shed 8 bases, with 2 bases lying between them. This CDR3 contains 11 residues. Germline lookup yields CDR1 MGHRA and CDR2 YSYEKL.

The V gene is TRBV19, the J gene TRBJ1-5, with 9 bases aligning to TRBD1. The CDR3 is 14 amino acids. Germline V gives CDR1 LNHDA, CDR2 SQIVND (reference sequence). The V segment lost 3 bases and the J segment 7 bases; nucleotides outside the gene matches: 4. The CDR3 DNA reads TGTGCCAGTAGTATCGGACAGGGGTGGCAGCCCCAGCATTTT. Translation gives CASSIGQGWQPQHF.

As for this clonotype: The CDR3 does not end in the conserved phenylalanine or tryptophan, so this is likely a read error. The J gene is TRBJ1-1, the V gene TRBV9; D gene uncertain. Germline V gene data show CDR1 as SGDLS and CDR2 as YYNGEE. With 0 bases removed from V and 6 bases from J, the gap between germline ends came to 15 bases. The CDR3 spans 15 residues. For the CDR3, the DNA is TGTGCCAGCAGCGTAGGACTTTGGGAGAAGGCTGAAGCTTTCCTT. This codes for CASSVGLWEKAEAFL.

The chain couples TRBV18 to TRBJ1-6; D is unresolved. V lost 6 bases and J 7 bases, leaving 16 bases between the germline ends. Germline CDR1 reads KGHSH; CDR2 reads LQKENI. The CDR3 runs to 15 residues. The DNA of the CDR3 is TGTGCCAGCTCGCCCTCGCCTGGTTTAAATTCACCCCTCCACTTT. This translates into CASSPSPGLNSPLHF.

CDR3 nucleotide sequence: TGTGCCAGCAGTTTATCCAGGGGACTAGCGGGCTACGAGCAGTACTTC. Translating gives CASSLSRGLAGYEQYF. The gene calls are TRBV27 and TRBJ2-7; 12 positions agree with TRBD2. From germline, CDR1 is MNHEY and CDR2 SMNVEV (reference sequence). V dropped 0 bases and J dropped 3; count of bases not matched to a gene: 3. CDR3 length equals 16 residues.

This clonotype has a handful of counts. The rearrangement joins TRBV12-3 or TRBV12-4 to TRBJ1-5; possibly TRBD1 for D (5 bases). Trimming took off 2 bases at V and 4 bases at J, with 9 bases between the two ends. The CDR3 length is 14 residues. The CDR3 sequence: CASSLLGANQPQHF. CDR3 sequence (DNA): TGTGCCAGCAGTTTATTAGGGGCAAATCAGCCCCAGCATTTT.

The chain has TRBV6-1 and TRBJ2-2, with D perhaps matching TRBD1 (6 bases). The germline gives CDR1 MNHNS, CDR2 SASEGT. V was shortened by 8 bases and J by 2 bases, with 12 bases between the two germline ends. The CDR3 is 14 residues long. Here the CDR3 DNA reads TGTGCCAGCGGGACACCCTACAACACCGGGGAGCTGTTTTTT. It codes for CASGTPYNTGELFF.

This clonotype was recorded many times. V and J are TRBV4-1 and TRBJ1-4; 7 bases agree with TRBD1. The CDR3 covers 15 residues. V dropped 1 base and J dropped 7; count of bases not matched to a gene: 6. Germline V CDR1 and CDR2: MGHRA, YSYEKL. CDR3 region: CASSQGGTDTEKLFF. CDR3 DNA: TGCGCCAGCAGCCAAGGGGGGACAGATACTGAAAAACTGTTTTTT.

The chain links TRBV10-1 to TRBJ2-7; TRBD2 agrees at 7 bases. The CDR3 has 12 amino acids. After removal of 6 bases from V and 4 bases from J, the junction contained 3 bases not matched to a gene. Per germline, CDR1 WNHNN and CDR2 SYGVQD (reference sequence). In DNA, the CDR3 is TGCGCCAGCAGGGCGGGAGATTACGAGCAGTACTTC. It yields the protein CASRAGDYEQYF.

The chain carries TRBV9 and TRBJ1-5, with D hard to call. The V and J ends lost 0 bases and 1 base respectively, with 5 bases between them. CDR3 size: 14 residues. Germline loops: CDR1 SGDLS, CDR2 YYNGEE. CDR3 amino acids: CASSVGGSNQPQHF. CDR3 coding DNA: TGTGCCAGCAGCGTAGGCGGGAGCAATCAGCCCCAGCATTTT. The whole variable domain, remainder taken from reference TRBV9 and TRBJ1-5, is DSGVTQTPKHLITATGQRVTLRCSPRSGDLSVYWYQQSLDQGLQFLIQYYNGEERAKGNILERFSAQQFPDLHSELNLSSLELGDSALYFCASSVGGSNQPQHFGDGTRLSIL.

This chain connects TRBV5-1 to TRBJ2-1; TRBD1 aligns across 10 bases. Germline CDR1 is SGHRS and CDR2 is YFSETQ. V was pared by 5 bases and J by 9 bases, with 8 bases of the junction left unmatched. The CDR3 covers 14 residues. CDR3 in amino acids: CASRGGTGAFEQFF. DNA for the CDR3: TGCGCCAGCAGGGGGGGGACAGGGGCGTTTGAGCAGTTCTTC. The full variable domain, completed using reference TRBV5-1 and TRBJ2-1, is KAGVTQTPRYLIKTRGQQVTLSCSPISGHRSVSWYQQTPGQGLQFLFEYFSETQRNKGNFPGRFSGRQFSNSRSEMNVSTLELGDSALYLCASRGGTGAFEQFFGPGTRLTVL.

The rearrangement joins TRBV28 to TRBJ2-7, with 7 bases lining up with TRBD2. This CDR3 region has 13 residues. Germline values: CDR1 MDHEN, CDR2 SYDVKM. Germline trimming cut 5 bases from V and 5 bases from J; bases unmatched to any gene: 6. The CDR3: CASSGGGPDEQYF. For the CDR3, the DNA is TGTGCCAGCAGTGGGGGAGGGCCCGACGAGCAGTACTTC.

This clonotype was observed a few times. The chain uses TRBV2 and TRBJ2-5; D gene ambiguous. Germline CDR1 SNHLY, CDR2 FYNNEI. Trimming shortened V by 4 bases and J by 4 bases, and 7 bases separated the two germline ends. The CDR3 length is 12 residues. CDR3: CASSVHAETQYF. The CDR3 DNA sequence: TGTGCCAGCAGTGTCCACGCAGAGACCCAGTACTTC.

The sample holds many counts of this clonotype. The chain has TRBV2 and TRBJ1-1; D is possibly TRBD1 (6 bases). V lost 6 bases to trimming and J lost 0 bases, with 11 bases between them. The CDR3 contains 14 residues. Germline V gene sequence: CDR1 SNHLY, CDR2 FYNNEI. The CDR3 sequence is CASRDGQLNTEAFF. The CDR3 DNA follows: TGTGCCAGCAGGGACGGACAGCTGAACACTGAAGCTTTCTTT.

The rearrangement uses TRBV7-9 and TRBJ1-1; D gene uncertain. Germline assignment: CDR1 SEHNR and CDR2 FQNEAQ (reference sequence). Trimming left V 3 bases short and J 7 bases short, with 6 bases between. The CDR3 extends over 11 amino acids. The CDR3 nucleotides read TGTGCCAGCAGCTTTGAGCTTGAAGCTTTCTTT. It codes for CASSFELEAFF.

This clonotype was found a few times. This sequence joins TRBV19 and TRBJ1-1, with D uncertain. The CDR3 has 13 amino acids. Trimming left V 3 bases short and J 8 bases short, with 13 bases between. In germline, CDR1 is LNHDA, CDR2 SQIVND (reference sequence). CDR3: CASSIYNGREAFF. CDR3 in DNA: TGTGCCAGTAGTATTTATAACGGGAGGGAAGCTTTCTTT.

This clonotype has only a few counts. This chain joins TRBV2 and TRBJ1-5, with 7 bases that match TRBD1. Germline assignment: CDR1 SNHLY and CDR2 FYNNEI. CDR3 length: 14 amino acids. V was pared by 7 bases and J by 5 bases, with 8 bases of the junction left unmatched. CDR3 sequence (DNA): TGTGCCAGCACCTCGGACAGGACTTATCAGCCCCAGCATTTT. It encodes CASTSDRTYQPQHF.

The chain uses TRBV7-3 and TRBJ2-1; the match to TRBD2 covers 7 bases. Germline CDR1 reads SGHTA; CDR2 reads FQGTGA. V shed 2 bases and J 5 bases; nucleotides not matched to a gene: 6. The CDR3 is 15 residues long. The CDR3 DNA reads as TGTGCCAGCAGCTTACAGCGGGCGGGGGACAATGAGCAGTTCTTC. This sequence encodes CASSLQRAGDNEQFF.

This clonotype was found a few times. The J gene is TRBJ1-2, the V gene TRBV2; D possibly corresponds to TRBD1 (5 bases). Trimming shortened V by 6 bases and J by 6 bases, and 17 bases separated the two germline ends. The CDR3 consists of 14 residues. Per germline, CDR1 SNHLY and CDR2 FYNNEI. CDR3 nucleotides: TGTGCCAGCAGGGCGGACAACCTTCGACATGGCTACACCTTC. This gives the protein CASRADNLRHGYTF.

The chain uses TRBV24-1 and TRBJ1-2; 7 bases fit TRBD1. The V segment lost 7 bases and the J segment 4 bases; nucleotides outside the gene matches: 8. Germline V lookup: CDR1 KGHDR, CDR2 SFDVKD. This CDR3 is built from 14 residues. The chain's CDR3 is CATSPRQGGYGYTF. The CDR3 DNA sequence: TGTGCCACCAGCCCCAGACAGGGAGGCTATGGCTACACCTTC.